The text below deals with one T cell receptor beta chain. The data were obtained in a study of technical replicates of blood from a handful of donors. TCRdb keeps only in-frame clones here, not all; method: immunoSEQ multiplex PCR. In the table there are tens of thousands of clones, 85% to 95% of which are singletons. V lost 8 bases and J lost 4, with 15 bases in between. The CDR3 has 15 amino acids. Germline assignment: CDR1 MNHNS and CDR2 SASEGT. Sequenced: PBMCs. The sequence derives from a human donor in good health. Some clones in this sample may be carry-over from other donors' samples. V usage is TRBV6-1 and J usage is TRBJ2-6; tentatively, D is TRBD1 (6 bases). The chain's CDR3 is CASVGARSGANVLTF. DNA for the CDR3: TGTGCCAGCGTGGGGGCCCGTTCCGGGGCCAACGTCCTGACTTTC.